The clone carrying this T cell receptor (beta chain) showed up just a few times. What it binds is unknown. RNA was extracted from bulk tissue without any cell sorting. This non-tumor lung sample came from over 3 cm beyond the tumor edge. Between August and November 2014, newly diagnosed, chemotherapy-naive lung cancer patients underwent thoracic surgery in China. TCRbeta libraries were built with three rounds of nested PCR, modified from ARM-PCR. TCRdb redid the calling of the multiplex PCR reads with MiXCR, one entry per CDR3 protein. The sample consists of 70,000 to 95,000 distinct CDR3 sequences, about 80% of them appearing once. These data are taken from a study of tumor and adjacent non-tumor tissue in lung cancer. Across the study: Aged roughly 31 to 76 years, patients included more than nine men and several women with stage I to III disease. Findings and limits, study-wide: Normal lung showed higher cumulative top 100 clone frequency than tumor.

Trimming pared 4 bases from V and 5 bases from J, leaving 8 bases between. Germline assignment: CDR1 MDHEN and CDR2 SYDVKM. The CDR3 is made up of 12 amino acids. This chain joins TRBV28 and TRBJ2-5; no clear D. This TCR was sampled from a man between 65 and 85 years old with non-small cell lung cancer. The specimen was distant non-tumor lung tissue. CDR3 coding DNA: TGTGCCAGCAGTTCCATACGGGAGACCCAGTACTTC. Translation: CASSSIRETQYF.